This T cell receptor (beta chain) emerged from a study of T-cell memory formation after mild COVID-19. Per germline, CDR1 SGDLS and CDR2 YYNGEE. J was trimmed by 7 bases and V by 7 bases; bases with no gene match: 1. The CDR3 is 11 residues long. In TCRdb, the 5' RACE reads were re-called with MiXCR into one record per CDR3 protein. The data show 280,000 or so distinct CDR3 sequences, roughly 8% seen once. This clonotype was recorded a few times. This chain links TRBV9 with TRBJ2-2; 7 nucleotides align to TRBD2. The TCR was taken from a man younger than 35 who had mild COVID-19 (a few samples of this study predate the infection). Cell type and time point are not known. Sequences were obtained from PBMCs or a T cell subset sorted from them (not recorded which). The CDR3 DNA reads TGTGCCAGCGCGGGGGTCGGGGAGCTGTTTTTT. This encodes CASAGVGELFF.